The entry below gives a single T cell receptor (beta chain) sequence along with its context. Its target is unknown. The entry originates in a study of identifying expanded T cells in peripheral blood. Study-wide results and limits: Roughly 1.2 clones differed between technical replicates, versus approximately 17 and 20 over time. Across healthy donors, higher total template counts meant significantly greater approximately two-week count variance.

Trimming cost V 4 bases and J 1 base, with 20 bases left between them. The CDR3 length is 17 residues. The germline V gene has CDR1 KGHSH and CDR2 LQKENI. Generated by immunoSEQ multiplex PCR, the TCRdb table keeps only in-frame clones and is missing some. The table includes about 130,000 clones, 80% to 90% detected once. V usage is TRBV18 and J usage is TRBJ2-7; tentative D call: TRBD1 (6 bases). The specimen sequenced was blood. This clonotype originated in a person aged 18-70 years in good health. For the CDR3, the DNA is TGTGCCAGCTCACACTCCCGGGACACTTTAATTTCCTACGAGCAGTACTTC. Protein sequence: CASSHSRDTLISYEQYF.